The rows below give T cell receptor beta chains drawn from one sample of a study of cytomegalovirus exposure and HLA in healthy donors. Using immunoSEQ multiplex PCR, the repertoire was profiled, and TCRdb retains in-frame clones only, with some absent. The data show more than 65,000 clones, roughly 96% seen once. The sequenced material came from PBMCs. The receptors were gathered from a woman between 18 and 29 years old in good health and CMV-seronegative. Each CDR3 is given with its conserved first and last residue. The D gene is left open where the match is weak. For some rows the clone size is stated as once, few or many, or as a class when expanded; others skip it.

TRBJ2-5 once - TRBV9 TGTGCCAGCAGCGTAGGACACAGTTCTTTCCAAGAGACCCAGTACTTC CASSVGHSSFQETQYF
TRBJ2-3 - TRBD2 TRBV2 TGTGCCAACGACGAAACAACGGGACTAGCGGCACCTAGCACAGATACGCAGTATTTT CANDETTGLAAPSTDTQYF
TRBJ2-4 once - TRBV6-5 TGTGCCAGCAATCCCCTTGACACTAAAAACATTCAGTACTTC CASNPLDTKNIQYF
TRBJ2-7 - TRBD2 TRBV2 TGTGCCAGCAGGCCGGGACTATCAAGCTCCTACGAGCAGTACTTC CASRPGLSSSYEQYF
TRBJ2-5 - TRBD2 TRBV5-1 TGCGCCAGCAGCTTGGAGGGAGGGAGGCAAGAGACCCAGTACTTC CASSLEGGRQETQYF
TRBJ1-1 - - TRBV18 TGTGCCAGCTCAGAGGGACTAACGAACACTGAAGCTTTCTTT CASSEGLTNTEAFF
TRBJ2-1 few - TRBV30 TGTGCCTGGAGAGATTCGGGCAATGAGCAGTTCTTC CAWRDSGNEQFF
TRBJ1-5 - TRBD1 TRBV27 TGTGCCAGCAGCTCTCTCAAACAGGGGACTAGCAATCAGCCCCAGCATTTT CASSSLKQGTSNQPQHF
TRBJ2-1 - - TRBV11-2 TGTGCCAGCAGCTTGCCAACAAAGCGGGTATACAATGAGCAGTTCTTC CASSLPTKRVYNEQFF
TRBJ2-7 - - TRBV4-2 TGTGCCAGCAGCCAAGCCGGCGGCTCCTCGTACTCCTACGAGCAGTACTTC CASSQAGGSSYSYEQYF